These 6 T cell receptor beta chains share one sample of origin, sequenced in a study of PD-1 blockade in classical Hodgkin lymphoma. The table came from immunoSEQ multiplex PCR; TCRdb's copy has only in-frame clones and leaves some out. Of about 60,000 clones listed, more than 80% are singletons. Specified time point: cycle 4 day 1 (C4D1), after 6 weeks of nivolumab. Brentuximab vedotin exposure varied among the patients, all of whom had relapsed after autologous stem cell transplantation. The material sequenced was peripheral blood mononuclear cells (PBMCs), taken before the fourth cycle of nivolumab. The receptor set was obtained from a human donor with classical Hodgkin lymphoma.

The rearrangement uses TRBV7-9 and TRBJ2-1; D might be TRBD2 (6 bases). Germline loops: CDR1 SEHNR, CDR2 FQNEAQ (reference sequence). Trimming shortened V by 6 bases and J by 7 bases, and 13 bases separated the two germline ends. CDR3 length: 13 residues. This CDR3 reads CASSPGLLNEQFF. CDR3 nucleotides: TGTGCCAGCAGTCCGGGACTTTTAAATGAGCAGTTCTTC.

V usage is TRBV7-9 and J usage is TRBJ2-7; D might be TRBD1 or TRBD2, each matching 6 bases. Germline CDR1 is SEHNR and CDR2 is FQNEAQ (reference sequence). This CDR3 spans 13 amino acids. Between the trimmed V and J ends, which lost 5 bases and 2 bases, there was a span of 10 bases. The CDR3 nucleotides are TGTGCCAGCAGCAGGGGGGTCCCCTACGAGCAGTACTTC. Residues: CASSRGVPYEQYF.

This chain links TRBV6-6 with TRBJ2-7; 12 nucleotides line up with TRBD2. The V segment lost 6 bases and the J segment 7 bases; nucleotides outside the gene matches: 13. There are 16 residues in the CDR3. The germline V gene has CDR1 MNHNY and CDR2 SVGAGI (reference sequence). CDR3: CASSRETSGRVKEQYF. CDR3 DNA: TGTGCCAGCAGCCGCGAGACTAGCGGGAGAGTGAAGGAGCAGTACTTC.

The chain links TRBV20-1 to TRBJ1-1; TRBD1 might be the D (5 bases). Deletions cut 6 bases from V and 8 bases from J, with 13 bases between. This CDR3 is built from 11 residues. In germline, CDR1 is DFQATT, CDR2 SNEGSKA (reference sequence). This chain's CDR3 is CSAYARAEAFF. CDR3 nucleotides: TGCAGTGCATACGCCAGGGCGGAAGCTTTCTTT.

This rearrangement joins TRBV6-5 to TRBJ1-1, with D tentatively TRBD1 (6 bases). Per germline, CDR1 MNHEY and CDR2 SVGAGI. The ends were cut back, 2 bases at V and 10 bases at J, with 11 bases in the middle. This CDR3 is 12 amino acids long. For the CDR3, the DNA is TGTGCCAGCAGTTACCCAACAGGGATAGCTTTCTTT. It is translated as CASSYPTGIAFF.

This chain links TRBV7-9 with TRBJ2-3; possibly TRBD2 for D (6 bases). V was shortened by 2 bases and J by 2 bases, with 14 bases between the two germline ends. The CDR3 is 16 residues long. Germline V lookup: CDR1 SEHNR, CDR2 FQNEAQ (reference sequence). CDR3: CASSLLPGTSTDTQYF. The CDR3 region has the DNA TGTGCCAGCAGCTTATTACCAGGGACTTCCACAGATACGCAGTATTTT.